This entry describes one TCR beta chain. Its antigen is unknown. The data derive from a study of T cell responses to AZD1222 COVID-19 vaccine. Notes on the study in general: Spike-specific TCR breadth and depth rose after two AZD1222 doses.

TCRdb's copy holds only in-frame clones and misses some; the assay was immunoSEQ multiplex PCR. The data hold under 120,000 clones, with about 93% observed a single time. V lost 7 bases, J lost 7 bases, and 16 bases lay in between. CDR1 is SGHTA and CDR2 is FQGNSA in the germline V gene. The CDR3 spans 13 residues. The rearrangement uses TRBV7-2 and TRBJ1-2, with unresolved D. Sequenced material: peripheral blood, taken on day 0 of AZD1222 vaccination. This clonotype originated in an adult in good health. This CDR3 reads CASNNGGFGGYTF. The CDR3 DNA follows: TGTGCCAGCAACAACGGAGGTTTTGGTGGCTACACCTTC.